What follows describes a single T cell receptor (beta chain). In the original processing: Reference gene primer amplification gave nucleated cell count estimates. Some clones are missing from TCRdb's copy, which holds only in-frame ones; the method was immunoSEQ multiplex PCR. That table gives V, J and clone size, and the DNA gave D and trimming. The sample lists 180,000 or so clones, more than 70% occurring once. These data are taken from a study of blood T cell repertoires in COVID-19. Study information: Donors in the United States, Italy and Spain gave samples during acute or convalescent COVID-19.

With 6 bases clipped from V and 4 bases from J, the junction kept 5 bases outside the gene matches. The CDR3 is made up of 13 amino acids. From germline, CDR1 is SGHVS and CDR2 FNYEAQ. Enrollees, 18 to 89 years old, lived in some 24 US areas. The receptor comes from a man aged 35 to 55 who had recovered from COVID-19. The sequenced sample was PBMCs or T cells enriched from blood (not recorded which). The chain joins TRBV7-6 to TRBJ1-2; TRBD1 aligns across 7 bases. The CDR3 nucleotides are TGTGCCAGCAGTCTTGCAGGGGGCTATGGCTACACCTTC. Protein product: CASSLAGGYGYTF.